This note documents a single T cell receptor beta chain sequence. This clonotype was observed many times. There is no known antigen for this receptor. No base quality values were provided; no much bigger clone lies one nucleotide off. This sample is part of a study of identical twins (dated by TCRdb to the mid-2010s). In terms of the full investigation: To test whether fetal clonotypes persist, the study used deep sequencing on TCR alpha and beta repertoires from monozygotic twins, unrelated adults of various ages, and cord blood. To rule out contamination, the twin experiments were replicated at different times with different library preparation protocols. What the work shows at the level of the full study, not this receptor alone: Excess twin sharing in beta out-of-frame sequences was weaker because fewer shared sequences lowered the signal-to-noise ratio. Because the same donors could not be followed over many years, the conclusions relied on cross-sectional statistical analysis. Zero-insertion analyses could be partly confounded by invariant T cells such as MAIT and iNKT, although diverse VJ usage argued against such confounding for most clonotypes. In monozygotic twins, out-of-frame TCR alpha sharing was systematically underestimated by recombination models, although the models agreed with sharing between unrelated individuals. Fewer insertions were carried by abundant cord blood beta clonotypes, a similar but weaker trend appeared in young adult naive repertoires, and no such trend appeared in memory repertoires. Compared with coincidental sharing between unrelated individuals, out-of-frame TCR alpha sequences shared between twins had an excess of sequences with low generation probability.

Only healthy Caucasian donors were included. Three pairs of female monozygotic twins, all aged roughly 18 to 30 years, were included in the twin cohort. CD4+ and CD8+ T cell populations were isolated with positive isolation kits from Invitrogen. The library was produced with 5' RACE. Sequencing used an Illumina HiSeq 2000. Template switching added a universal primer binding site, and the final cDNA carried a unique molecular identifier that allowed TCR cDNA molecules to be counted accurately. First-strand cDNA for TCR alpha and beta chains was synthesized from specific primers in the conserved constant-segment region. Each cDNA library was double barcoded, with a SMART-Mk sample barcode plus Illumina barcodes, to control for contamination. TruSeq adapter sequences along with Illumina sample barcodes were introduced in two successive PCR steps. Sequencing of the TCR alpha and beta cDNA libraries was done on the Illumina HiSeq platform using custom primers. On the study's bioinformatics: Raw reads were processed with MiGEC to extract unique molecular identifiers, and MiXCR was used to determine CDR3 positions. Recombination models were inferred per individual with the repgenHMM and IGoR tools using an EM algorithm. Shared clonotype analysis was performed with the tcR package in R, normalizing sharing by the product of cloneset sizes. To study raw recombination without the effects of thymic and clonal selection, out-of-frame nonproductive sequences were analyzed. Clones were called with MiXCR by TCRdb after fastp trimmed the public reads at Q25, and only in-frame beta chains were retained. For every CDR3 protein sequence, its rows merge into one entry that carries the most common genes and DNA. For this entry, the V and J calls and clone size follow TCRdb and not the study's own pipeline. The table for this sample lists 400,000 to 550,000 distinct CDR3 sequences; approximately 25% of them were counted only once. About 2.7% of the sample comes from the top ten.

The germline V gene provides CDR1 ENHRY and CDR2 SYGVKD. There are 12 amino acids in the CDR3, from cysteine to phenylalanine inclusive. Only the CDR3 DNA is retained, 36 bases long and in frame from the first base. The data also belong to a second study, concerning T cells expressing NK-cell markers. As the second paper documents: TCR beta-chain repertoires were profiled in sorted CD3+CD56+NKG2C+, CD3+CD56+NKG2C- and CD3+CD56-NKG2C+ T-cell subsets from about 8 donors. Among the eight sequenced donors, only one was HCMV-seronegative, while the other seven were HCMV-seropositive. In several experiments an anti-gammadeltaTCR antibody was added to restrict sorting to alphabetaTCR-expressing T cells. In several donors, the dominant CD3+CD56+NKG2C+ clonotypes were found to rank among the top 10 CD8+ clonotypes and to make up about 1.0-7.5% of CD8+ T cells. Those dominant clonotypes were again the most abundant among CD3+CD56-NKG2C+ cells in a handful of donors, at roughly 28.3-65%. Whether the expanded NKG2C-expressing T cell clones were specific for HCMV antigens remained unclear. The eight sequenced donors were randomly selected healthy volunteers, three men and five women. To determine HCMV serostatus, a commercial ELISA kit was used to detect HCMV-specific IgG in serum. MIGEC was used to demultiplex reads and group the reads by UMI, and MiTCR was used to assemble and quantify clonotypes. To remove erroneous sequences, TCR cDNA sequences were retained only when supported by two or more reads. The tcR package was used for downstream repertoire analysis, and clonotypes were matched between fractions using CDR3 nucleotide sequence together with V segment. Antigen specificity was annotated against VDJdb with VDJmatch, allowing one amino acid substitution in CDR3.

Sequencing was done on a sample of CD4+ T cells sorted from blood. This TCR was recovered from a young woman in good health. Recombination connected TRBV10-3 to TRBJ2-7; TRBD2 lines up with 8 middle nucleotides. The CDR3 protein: CASGTNYYEQYF. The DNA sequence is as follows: TGTGCTAGCGGGACTAATTACTACGAGCAGTACTTC.